Presented here are 8 T cell receptor beta chains from one specimen sequenced in a study of control samples from healthy donors and cancer patients. Repertoires were generated with immunoSEQ multiplex PCR, while TCRdb's copy carries only in-frame clones and drops some. Of about 82,000 clones in the sample, approximately 89% are singletons; the top ten hold around 18%. The specimen sequenced was blood. The receptors were sampled from a man aged 50 to 59 in good health.

The V gene is TRBV5-8, the J gene TRBJ1-1; 9 positions agree with TRBD1. The germline gives CDR1 SGHTS, CDR2 YDEGEE. This CDR3 spans 14 amino acids. The V segment lost 4 bases and the J segment 5 bases; nucleotides outside the gene matches: 6. The CDR3 sequence: CASSHRGLGTEAFF. As DNA, the CDR3 is TGTGCCAGCAGCCACAGGGGGCTGGGAACTGAAGCTTTCTTT.

The J gene is TRBJ2-7, the V gene TRBV28; D is uncertain. Germline V lookup: CDR1 MDHEN, CDR2 SYDVKM. This CDR3 spans 14 amino acids. The CDR3 loop is CASSKVGSSYKQYV. CDR3 bases: TGTGCCAGCAGTAAAGTTGGTAGCTCCTACAAGCAGTACGTC.

The chain has TRBV11-3 and TRBJ2-3, with TRBD2 matching 12 bases. The CDR3 length is 17 residues. J lost 2 bases, V lost 5 bases, and 8 bases had no gene match. Germline loops: CDR1 SGHNT, CDR2 YENEEA. In DNA, the CDR3 is TGTGCCAGCAGCATGAGACTAGCGGGGGACCTCACAGATACGCAGTATTTT. Protein: CASSMRLAGDLTDTQYF.

This clone was recorded a few times. The chain has TRBV25-1 and TRBJ1-3, with TRBD1 identical over 7 bases. Germline V gene data show CDR1 as MGHDK and CDR2 as SYGVNS. Trimming took 5 bases from V and 0 from J; bases not matched to a gene: 1. The CDR3 totals 14 residues. DNA of the CDR3: TGTGCCAGCAGTACAGGGGTCTCTGGAAACACCATATATTTT. It yields the protein CASSTGVSGNTIYF.

This sequence joins TRBV5-1 and TRBJ1-4, with D possibly matching TRBD1 (6 bases). The V end lost 3 bases, the J end lost 8 bases, and 17 bases lay between the germline ends. Germline CDR1 reads SGHRS; CDR2 reads YFSETQ. The length of the CDR3 is 15 residues. The CDR3 DNA is TGCGCCAGCAGCTCCTTGACAGGAACTGGGGAAAAACTGTTTTTT. Amino acid sequence: CASSSLTGTGEKLFF.

V and J are TRBV21-1 and TRBJ1-4. TRBV21-1 is tagged as a pseudogene. The CDR3 has 15 amino acids. The CDR3 DNA is TGTGCCAGCAGCAAAGACGGGGCGGCCTTGGGCAAACTGTTTTTT. As protein: CASSKDGAALGKLFF.

This clone appeared once. The chain combines TRBV20-1 with TRBJ1-2; D not certain. The V end lost 8 bases, the J end lost 6 bases, and 10 bases lay between the germline ends. This CDR3 contains 10 residues. Germline lookup yields CDR1 DFQATT and CDR2 SNEGSKA (reference sequence). Here the CDR3 DNA reads TGCAGTACAGCTTGGCATGGCTACACCTTC. It encodes CSTAWHGYTF.

The rearrangement joins TRBV7-4 to TRBJ2-7, with D possibly matching TRBD2 (6 bases). This CDR3 has 15 amino acids. Germline loops: CDR1 SGHVT, CDR2 SQSDAQ. V was shortened by 5 bases and J by 1 base, with 15 bases between the two germline ends. DNA of the CDR3: TGTGCCAGCAGCGCCCGGGACTGGGTTTCCTACGAGCAGTACTTC. Protein: CASSARDWVSYEQYF.